The rows below give T cell receptor beta chains drawn from one sample of a study of blood T cell repertoires in COVID-19. Clones were sequenced by immunoSEQ multiplex PCR, and TCRdb holds only the in-frame ones, with some missing. The sample has around 20,000 clones, almost 85% seen once. The material sequenced was peripheral blood. Receptors were obtained from a man older than 75 with acute or convalescent COVID-19. The CDR3 runs from the conserved cysteine through the conserved F or W.

v_gene	j_gene	CDR3aa
TRBV3-1/TRBV3-2	TRBJ2-7	CASSQGSGTYEQYF
TRBV20-1	TRBJ1-5	CSASVVAGPSNQPQHF
TRBV30	TRBJ2-3	CACDSGGTDTQYF
TRBV6-5	TRBJ1-2	CASSYTGDGYTF
TRBV20-1	TRBJ1-6	CSASFLGGGVHF
TRBV6-5	TRBJ1-1	CASSYSQENTEAFF
TRBV2	TRBJ2-3	CASSFDRATTDTQYF
TRBV18	TRBJ1-1	CASSTRLNTEAFF
TRBV5-1	TRBJ2-5	CASSLAGFQETQYF
TRBV7-2	TRBJ2-1	CASSILRGAMSSYNEQFF
TRBV7-2	TRBJ1-6	CASSLETGGDSPLHF
TRBV28	TRBJ2-5	CASSPPTGGFETQYF
TRBV11-2	TRBJ1-2	CASSLAGSYGYTF
TRBV2	TRBJ1-1	CASSELAGRRGEAFF
TRBV21-1	TRBJ2-7	CASSNRPNSGLRRPTYGQYF
TRBV3-1/TRBV3-2	TRBJ2-7	CASSQNEGAYEQYF
TRBV19	TRBJ1-2	CASSIESFIREGAYGYTF
TRBV7-8	TRBJ2-7	CASSLFGGEMEQYF
TRBV3-1/TRBV3-2	TRBJ1-1	CASSQVSTEAFF
TRBV2	TRBJ2-7	CASRNAGTGSYEQYF
TRBV30	TRBJ1-5	CAWSAQGNQPQHF
TRBV3-1/TRBV3-2	TRBJ1-1	CASSHQSADTEAFF
TRBV10-3	TRBJ2-2	CAIRGEARNTGELFF
TRBV6-5	TRBJ1-5	CASKDSGGDQPQHF
TRBV12-3/TRBV12-4	TRBJ2-5	CASSVRGGETQYF
TRBV12-3/TRBV12-4	TRBJ1-1	CASSWGQVPEAFF
TRBV6-4	TRBJ2-3	CASSDGGATDTQYF
TRBV27	TRBJ2-2	CASRRLATGELFF
TRBV7-2	TRBJ1-5	CASSLGTELPNQPQHF
TRBV24-1	TRBJ1-5	CATSDPLGNQPQHF
TRBV19	TRBJ1-3	CASTPVIASGNTIYF
TRBV20-1	TRBJ1-5	CSASLSGSRNDQPQHF
TRBV10-2	TRBJ1-2	CASRSTANYGYTF
TRBV9	TRBJ1-1	CASSETFQREAFF
TRBV27	TRBJ2-3	CASSLDRGSDTQYF
TRBV5-5	TRBJ2-3	CASSVTTDTQYF
TRBV4-3	TRBJ1-5	CASSQRVDQPQHF
TRBV12-3/TRBV12-4	TRBJ2-4	CASSQGSPNIQYF
TRBV7-9	TRBJ2-2	CASSFPDRSVTGELFF
TRBV28	TRBJ1-2	CASIFLSGGNYGYTF
TRBV6-2/TRBV6-3	TRBJ2-3	CASSYGGGKFDTQYF
TRBV4-3	TRBJ1-5	CASSLGTGRNQPQHF